The sample holds a few counts of the clone carrying this TCR beta chain. The antigen is unknown. TCRdb called the RACE reads again in MiXCR, with one record for every CDR3 protein. The sample yields roughly 120,000 distinct CDR3 sequences, 9% to 14% seen once. This entry belongs to a study of human T cells and chemical hapten exposure. General study results and limits: Healthy people's immune response may differ from that of the donors, who had alopecia.

Sample time point: patch test 1, 2 weeks after DPC sensitization. Treatment: therapeutic diphenylcyclopropenone sensitization with weekly scalp DPC. RNA extraction used unfractionated whole blood as the source of total RNA. CDR3 length: 15 residues. V lost 2 bases and J lost 4, with 11 bases in between. From germline, CDR1 is SGHVS and CDR2 FNYEAQ. The sample in question was whole blood, obtained in connection with sensitization to the hapten diphenylcyclopropenone (DPC). V is TRBV7-6 and J is TRBJ2-2; D gene unclear. The receptor was derived from a woman between 50 and 59 years old with alopecia areata. Some clones in this sample may be carry-over from other donors' samples. This chain's CDR3 is CASSLRVGRTGELFF. The CDR3 nucleotides are TGTGCCAGCAGCTTAAGGGTCGGACGCACCGGGGAGCTGTTTTTT.